The rows below give T cell receptor beta chains drawn from one sample of a study of shared clonotypes between healthy human individuals. Sequencing was performed with immunoSEQ multiplex PCR; in TCRdb, only in-frame clones are kept and a portion is missing. The table lists about 2.4 million clones, over 85% of them singletons, with around 0.4% in the top ten. The specimen sequenced was naive CD4+ T cells from PBMCs. These receptors all stem from a man in his late teens or twenties in good health. Some clones in this sample may be carry-over from other donors' samples. The CDR3 runs from the conserved cysteine through the conserved F or W. A D gene is named only where the DNA matches it firmly.

v_gene	d_gene	len	j_gene	CDR3aa	CDR3nt
TRBV28	NA	15	TRBJ1-5	CASSSYREGNQPQHF	TGTGCCAGCAGTAGTTACAGGGAGGGGAATCAGCCCCAGCATTTT
TRBV19	NA	15	TRBJ1-5	CATTPQTAMNQPQHF	TGTGCCACCACCCCTCAGACAGCTATGAATCAGCCCCAGCATTTT
TRBV5-1	NA	16	TRBJ1-3	CASSLDLLFSGNTIYF	TGCGCCAGCAGCTTGGATCTGTTATTCTCTGGAAACACCATATATTTT
TRBV7-2	NA	11	TRBJ2-7	CASSAIYEQYF	TGTGCCAGCAGCGCTATTTACGAGCAGTACTTC
TRBV7-2	TRBD2	17	TRBJ2-7	CASSLAGLAGDPYEQYF	TGTGCCAGCAGCTTAGCGGGACTAGCGGGAGATCCCTACGAGCAGTACTTC
TRBV11-2	NA	16	TRBJ1-4	CASSFLGKGRREKLFF	TGTGCCAGCAGCTTTTTGGGGAAAGGGAGGAGGGAAAAACTGTTTTTT
TRBV25-1	NA	12	TRBJ2-7	CASSLSGGEQYF	TGTGCCAGCAGTCTATCCGGGGGCGAGCAGTACTTC
TRBV2	NA	14	TRBJ2-2	CASSGQGNAGELFF	TGTGCCAGCAGTGGGCAGGGTAATGCCGGGGAGCTGTTTTTT
TRBV2	TRBD2	17	TRBJ2-4	CASSGDFSGRAKNIQYF	TGTGCCAGCAGTGGAGACTTTAGCGGGAGAGCCAAAAACATTCAGTACTTC
TRBV10-2	NA	16	TRBJ1-5	CASSGFTPNSNQPQHF	TGCGCCAGCAGTGGGTTCACACCGAATAGCAATCAGCCCCAGCATTTT
TRBV11-2	NA	15	TRBJ2-5	CASSSTPLRRETQYF	TGTGCCAGCAGCTCAACCCCCCTTCGGAGAGAGACCCAGTACTTC
TRBV18	NA	13	TRBJ2-3	CASSPQYTDTQYF	TGTGCCAGCTCACCGCAGTACACAGATACGCAGTATTTT